This TCR beta chain was retrieved from a study of blood T cell repertoires in COVID-19. Sequencing was performed with immunoSEQ multiplex PCR; in TCRdb, only in-frame clones are kept and a portion is missing. There are more than 130,000 clones in the sample; around 80% occur only once, and roughly 9% lies in the top ten. CDR1 is SGHTA and CDR2 is FQGNSA in the germline V gene. The CDR3 covers 16 residues. Losses at the gene ends were 0 bases for V and 6 bases for J; bases not matched to a gene: 2. The TCR originated in a woman over 75 in a cohort sampled during active or convalescent COVID-19. The V gene is TRBV7-2, the J gene TRBJ2-1; TRBD2 matches 13 bases. The sample was peripheral blood. CDR3 protein: CASSLARTSGSNEQFF. CDR3 coding DNA: TGTGCCAGCAGCTTAGCGCGGACTAGCGGGAGCAATGAGCAGTTCTTC. Full variable domain (missing parts from reference TRBV7-2 and TRBJ2-1): GAGVSQSPSNKVTEKGKDVELRCDPISGHTALYWYRQSLGQGLEFLIYFQGNSAPDKSGLPSDRFSAERTGGSVSTLTIQRTQQEDSAVYLCASSLARTSGSNEQFFGPGTRLTVL.